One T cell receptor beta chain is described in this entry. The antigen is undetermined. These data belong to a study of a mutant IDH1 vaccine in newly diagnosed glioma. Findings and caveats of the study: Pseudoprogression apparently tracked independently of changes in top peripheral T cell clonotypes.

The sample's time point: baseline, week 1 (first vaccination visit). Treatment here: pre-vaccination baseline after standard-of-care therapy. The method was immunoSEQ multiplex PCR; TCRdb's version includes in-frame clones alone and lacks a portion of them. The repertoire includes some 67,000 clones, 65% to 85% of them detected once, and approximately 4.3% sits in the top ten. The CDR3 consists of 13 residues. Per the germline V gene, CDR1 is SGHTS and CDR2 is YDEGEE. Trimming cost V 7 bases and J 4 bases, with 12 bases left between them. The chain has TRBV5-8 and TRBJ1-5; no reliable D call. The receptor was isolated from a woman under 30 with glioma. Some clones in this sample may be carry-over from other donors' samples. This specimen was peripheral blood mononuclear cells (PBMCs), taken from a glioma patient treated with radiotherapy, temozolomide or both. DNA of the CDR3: TGTGCCAGCCAACGAGGGCTTAATCAGCCCCAGCATTTT. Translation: CASQRGLNQPQHF.